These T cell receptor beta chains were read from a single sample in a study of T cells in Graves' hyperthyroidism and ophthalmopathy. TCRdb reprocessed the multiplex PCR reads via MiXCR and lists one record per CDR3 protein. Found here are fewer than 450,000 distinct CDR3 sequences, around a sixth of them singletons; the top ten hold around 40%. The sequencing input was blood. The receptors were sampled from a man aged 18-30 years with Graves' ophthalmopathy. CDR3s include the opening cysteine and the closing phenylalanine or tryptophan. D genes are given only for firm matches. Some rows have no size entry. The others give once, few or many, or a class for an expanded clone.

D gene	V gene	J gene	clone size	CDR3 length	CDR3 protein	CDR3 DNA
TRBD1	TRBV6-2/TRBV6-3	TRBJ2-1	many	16	CASSYSGQGWLNEQFF	TGTGCCAGCAGTTACAGCGGACAGGGGTGGCTCAATGAGCAGTTCTTC
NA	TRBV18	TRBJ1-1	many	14	CASSPPIENTEAFF	TGTGCCAGCTCACCACCGATAGAGAACACTGAAGCTTTCTTT
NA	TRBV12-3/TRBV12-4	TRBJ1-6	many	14	CASSTPGPREALHF	TGTGCCAGCAGTACGCCGGGGCCGCGGGAAGCCCTCCACTTT
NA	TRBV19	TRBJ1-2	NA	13	CASSTGQTYGYTF	TGTGCCAGTAGTACCGGACAAACTTATGGCTACACCTTC
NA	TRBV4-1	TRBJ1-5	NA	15	CASSQSPRQDQPQHF	TGCGCCAGCAGCCAATCCCCCAGGCAGGATCAGCCCCAGCATTTT
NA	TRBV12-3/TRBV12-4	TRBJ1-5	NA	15	CASSSPAAGGQPQHF	TGTGCCAGCAGTTCCCCCGCCGCTGGGGGCCAGCCCCAGCATTTT
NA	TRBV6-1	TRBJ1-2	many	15	CASSEAAGLNYGYTF	TGTGCCAGCAGTGAAGCGGCAGGGCTTAACTATGGCTACACCTTC
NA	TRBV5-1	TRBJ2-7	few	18	CASSLVVSGHLSSYEQYF	TGCGCCAGCAGCTTGGTAGTGAGTGGACACCTGAGCTCCTACGAGCAGTACTTC
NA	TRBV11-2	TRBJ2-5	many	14	CASSLDFREETQYF	TGTGCCAGCAGCTTAGATTTCAGAGAAGAGACCCAGTACTTC
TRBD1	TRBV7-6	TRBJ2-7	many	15	CASSDRQGNSYEQYF	TGTGCCAGCAGCGACCGACAGGGGAACTCCTACGAGCAGTACTTC
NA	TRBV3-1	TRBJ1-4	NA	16	CASSQASGGLNEKLFF	TGTGCCAGCAGCCAGGCGAGTGGCGGTCTTAATGAAAAACTGTTTTTT
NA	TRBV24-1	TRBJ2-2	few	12	CATSDGGGELFF	TGTGCCACCAGTGATGGTGGCGGGGAGCTGTTTTTT
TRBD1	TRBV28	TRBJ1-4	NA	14	CASSLGTENEKLFF	TGTGCCAGCAGTTTGGGGACAGAGAATGAAAAACTGTTTTTT
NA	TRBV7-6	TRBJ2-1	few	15	CASSSDTSLNNEQFF	TGTGCCAGCAGCTCAGACACCTCACTTAACAATGAGCAGTTCTTC
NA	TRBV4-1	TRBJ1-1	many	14	CASSQDGRNTEAFF	TGCGCCAGCAGCCAAGATGGGCGGAACACTGAAGCTTTCTTT
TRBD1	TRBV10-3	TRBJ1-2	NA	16	CAISRPVTQGANGYTF	TGTGCCATCAGTCGACCAGTGACACAGGGGGCCAATGGCTACACCTTC
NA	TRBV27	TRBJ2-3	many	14	CASSFQGHADTQYF	TGTGCCAGCAGTTTTCAGGGGCACGCGGATACGCAGTATTTT
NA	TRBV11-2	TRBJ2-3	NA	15	CASSRREGALDTQYF	TGTGCCAGCAGCCGCAGGGAGGGGGCTCTGGATACGCAGTATTTT
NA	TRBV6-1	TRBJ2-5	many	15	CASRTTGGYQETQYF	TGTGCCAGCCGGACAACGGGGGGCTACCAAGAGACCCAGTACTTC
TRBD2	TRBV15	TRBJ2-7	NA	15	CATSRDWGGGYEQYF	TGTGCCACCAGCAGAGATTGGGGCGGGGGCTACGAGCAGTACTTC
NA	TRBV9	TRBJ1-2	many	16	CASSSRTGTANYGYTF	TGTGCCAGCAGCTCAAGAACCGGGACGGCTAACTATGGCTACACCTTC